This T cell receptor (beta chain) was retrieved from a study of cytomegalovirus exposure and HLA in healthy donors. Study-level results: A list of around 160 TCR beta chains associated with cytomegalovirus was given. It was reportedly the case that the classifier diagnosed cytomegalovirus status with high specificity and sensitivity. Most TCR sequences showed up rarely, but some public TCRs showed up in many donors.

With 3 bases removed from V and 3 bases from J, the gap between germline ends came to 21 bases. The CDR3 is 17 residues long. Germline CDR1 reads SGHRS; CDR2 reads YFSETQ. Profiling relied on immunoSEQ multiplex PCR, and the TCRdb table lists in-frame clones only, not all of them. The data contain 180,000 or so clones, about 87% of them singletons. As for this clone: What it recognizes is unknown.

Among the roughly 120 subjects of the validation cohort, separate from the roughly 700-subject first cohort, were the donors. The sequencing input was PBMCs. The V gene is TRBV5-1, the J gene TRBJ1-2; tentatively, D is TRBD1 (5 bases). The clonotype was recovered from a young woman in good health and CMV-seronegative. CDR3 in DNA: TGCGCCAGCAGCTCTGCGGATAGGGCAGGGAGGGACTATGGCTACACCTTC. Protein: CASSSADRAGRDYGYTF.